Each of the 19 T cell receptor beta chains below was sequenced from the same sample in a study of blood T cell repertoires in COVID-19. Profiling relied on immunoSEQ multiplex PCR, and the TCRdb table lists in-frame clones only, not all of them. Of nearly 250,000 clones listed, about nine tenths are singletons. The sequenced sample was PBMCs or T cells enriched from blood (not recorded which). These receptors were collected from a man in his forties or fifties who had been exposed to COVID-19.

This chain links TRBV28 with TRBJ1-1; D remains unclear. Germline CDR1 is MDHEN and CDR2 is SYDVKM. The CDR3 extends over 15 amino acids. The V end was cut by 6 bases, the J end by 0 bases, with 14 bases between. This CDR3 is CASSRAGSLNTEAFF. The CDR3 region has the DNA TGTGCCAGCAGCCGAGCCGGGAGCTTGAACACTGAAGCTTTCTTT.

The chain uses TRBV28 and TRBJ1-1, with D unresolved. Germline CDR1 MDHEN, CDR2 SYDVKM. The CDR3 has 12 amino acids. V dropped 5 bases and J dropped 2 bases, with 6 bases sitting between them. CDR3 loop: CASSTRNTEAFF. CDR3 in DNA: TGTGCCAGCAGTACAAGAAACACTGAAGCTTTCTTT.

The V call is TRBV23-1, the J call TRBJ1-2; 8 bases align to TRBD1. TRBV23-1 is an ORF, and what it does is uncertain. The V gene end was trimmed by 5 bases and the J gene end by 2 bases; junction bases not matched to a gene: 7. The CDR3 contains 15 residues. As DNA, the CDR3 is TGCGCCAGCAGTGGAAGGGCAGGGGGCAACTATGGCTACACCTTC. It codes for CASSGRAGGNYGYTF.

This sequence joins TRBV24-1 and TRBJ1-5; D possibly corresponds to TRBD1 (6 bases). CDR3 length: 14 amino acids. Germline loops: CDR1 KGHDR, CDR2 SFDVKD. Trimming cost V 2 bases and J 5 bases, with 9 bases left between them. The DNA of the CDR3 is TGTGCCACCAGTGATTACAGGGCAGATCAGCCCCAGCATTTT. Protein product: CATSDYRADQPQHF.

V and J are TRBV28 and TRBJ1-6; TRBD1 might be the D (5 bases). V was shortened by 3 bases and J by 16 bases, with 13 bases between the two germline ends. The CDR3 contains 12 residues. CDR1 and CDR2 (germline): MDHEN, SYDVKM. CDR3 nucleotides: TGTGCCAGCAGTTTGGGGCTAAACGCACTCCACTTT. This gives the protein CASSLGLNALHF. Variable domain in full (rest from reference TRBV28 and TRBJ1-6): DVKVTQSSRYLVKRTGEKVFLECVQDMDHENMFWYRQDPGLGLRLIYFSYDVKMKEKGDIPEGYSVSREKKERFSLILESASTNQTSMYLCASSLGLNALHFGNGTRLTVT.

This clone has just a few counts. V is TRBV5-1 and J is TRBJ2-5; 11 bases fit TRBD2. With 2 bases clipped from V and 3 bases from J, the junction kept 6 bases outside the gene matches. The length of the CDR3 is 16 residues. CDR1 and CDR2 from the germline V gene are SGHRS and YFSETQ. In DNA form, the CDR3 reads TGCGCCAGCAGCTTCGATTATAGCGGGGGGGAAGAGACCCAGTACTTC. Translation: CASSFDYSGGEETQYF.

V and J are TRBV7-2 and TRBJ1-6, with 8 bases that match TRBD1. CDR1 and CDR2 (germline): SGHTA, FQGNSA. J was trimmed by 11 bases and V by 2 bases; bases with no gene match: 8. The CDR3 loop spans 15 amino acids. The CDR3 bases are TGTGCCAGCAGCTTAAGTCAGGGGGCACTTACACCCCTCCACTTT. This translates into CASSLSQGALTPLHF.

The rearrangement joins TRBV18 to TRBJ1-4; D uncertain. This CDR3 has 13 amino acids. Germline CDR1 and CDR2: KGHSH and LQKENI. The germline V and J ends were trimmed by 3 bases and 6 bases, with 8 bases remaining between them. The DNA for the CDR3 is TGTGCCAGCTCACCCCCCGGGGATGAAAAACTGTTTTTT. It codes for CASSPPGDEKLFF.

J is TRBJ1-2 and V is TRBV28, with 9 bases lining up with TRBD1. Losses at the gene ends were 5 bases for V and 8 bases for J; bases not matched to a gene: 6. This CDR3 contains 13 residues. CDR1 is MDHEN and CDR2 is SYDVKM in the germline V gene. The CDR3, as DNA: TGTGCCAGCAGTGGGGGACAGGGATACGGCTACACCTTC. Translation: CASSGGQGYGYTF.

The V call is TRBV24-1, the J call TRBJ1-3; 11 nucleotides match TRBD1. This CDR3 is 15 amino acids long. Trimming took 3 bases from V and 6 from J; bases not matched to a gene: 3. The germline V gene encodes CDR1 KGHDR and CDR2 SFDVKD. CDR3 coding DNA: TGTGCCACCAGTGATCCGGGACAGGGGGAAAACACCATATATTTT. Residues: CATSDPGQGENTIYF.

The J gene is TRBJ2-1, the V gene TRBV7-3, with 13 bases aligning to TRBD2. The CDR3 runs to 16 residues. Per germline, CDR1 SGHTA and CDR2 FQGTGA. The V and J ends lost 4 bases and 7 bases, in that order; junction bases with no gene match: 7. This CDR3 is CASSSSGLAGTNEQFF. CDR3 coding DNA: TGTGCCAGCAGCTCCTCGGGACTAGCGGGAACTAATGAGCAGTTCTTC.

This chain links TRBV28 with TRBJ1-5, with D unclear. Germline V gives CDR1 MDHEN, CDR2 SYDVKM. The CDR3 has 13 amino acids. Trimming removed 6 bases from V and 0 bases from J, with 6 bases in between. The CDR3 nucleotides are TGTGCCAGCAGCGGTTATAGCAATCAGCCCCAGCATTTT. It codes for CASSGYSNQPQHF.

The V and J genes are TRBV28 and TRBJ2-1; TRBD2 aligns across 8 bases. CDR1 MDHEN and CDR2 SYDVKM come from the germline V gene. V was clipped by 7 bases and J by 0 bases; unmatched bases: 8. The CDR3 runs 16 residues. The DNA for the CDR3 is TGTGCCAGCACCCCGGGGGGGAGGGCCTCCTACAATGAGCAGTTCTTC. This sequence encodes CASTPGGRASYNEQFF.

The chain joins TRBV11-2 to TRBJ1-1; D call uncertain. The germline gives CDR1 SGHAT, CDR2 FQNNGV. This CDR3 is built from 12 residues. V dropped 6 bases and J dropped 1 base, with 6 bases sitting between them. The chain's CDR3 is CASRTQNTEAFF. CDR3 in DNA: TGTGCCAGCAGAACACAGAACACTGAAGCTTTCTTT.

Here the CDR3 reads CASSLWSSGSPNPNYEQYV. The CDR3, as DNA: TGTGCCAGCAGCCTCTGGTCTAGCGGGAGTCCTAACCCCAACTACGAGCAGTACGTC. The chain combines TRBV3-1 (or the pseudogene TRBV3-2) with TRBJ2-7, with 10 bases lining up with TRBD2. Germline assignment: CDR1 LGHDT and CDR2 YNNKEL (reference sequence). This CDR3 spans 19 amino acids. V was pared by 4 bases and J by 3 bases, with 18 bases of the junction left unmatched.

J is TRBJ2-2 and V is TRBV19, with D perhaps TRBD1 (5 bases). Germline lookup yields CDR1 LNHDA and CDR2 SQIVND (reference sequence). The CDR3 is 14 amino acids. The ends were cut back, 5 bases at V and 3 bases at J, with 10 bases in the middle. The CDR3 sequence: CASSGQIHTGELFF. In nucleotides, the CDR3 is TGTGCCAGTAGTGGACAAATACACACCGGGGAGCTGTTTTTT.

The V gene is TRBV2, the J gene TRBJ2-3; the match to TRBD2 covers 16 bases. The junction had 7 bases not matched to a gene; V was cut back by 6 bases and J by 1 base. The CDR3 length is 18 residues. Germline V lookup: CDR1 SNHLY, CDR2 FYNNEI. The CDR3: CASRKGLAGGPGTDTQYF. CDR3 bases: TGTGCCAGCAGAAAGGGACTAGCGGGGGGGCCTGGCACAGATACGCAGTATTTT. Based on the CDR3 plus reference TRBV2 and TRBJ2-3, the full variable domain is EPEVTQTPSHQVTQMGQEVILRCVPISNHLYFYWYRQILGQKVEFLVSFYNNEISEKSEIFDDQFSVERPDGSNFTLKIRSTKLEDSAMYFCASRKGLAGGPGTDTQYFGPGTRLTVL.

V is TRBV10-3 and J is TRBJ1-1, with D maybe TRBD1 (6 bases). This CDR3 has 12 residues. Germline V gene data show CDR1 as ENHRY and CDR2 as SYGVKD. Trimming cost V 8 bases and J 6 bases, with 13 bases left between them. The CDR3 sequence: CAIGKGDAEAFF. CDR3 in DNA: TGTGCCATCGGCAAGGGGGATGCTGAAGCTTTCTTT.

The chain links TRBV29-1 to TRBJ1-2, with 7 nucleotides matching TRBD1. The CDR3 has 14 amino acids. CDR1 and CDR2 (germline): SQVTM, ANQGSEA. With V trimmed by 5 bases and J by 2 bases, 8 bases remained unmatched. The CDR3 sequence is CSVSPGTANYGYTF. The CDR3, as DNA: TGCAGCGTTTCCCCCGGGACAGCAAACTATGGCTACACCTTC.